This T cell receptor (beta chain) came from a study of cytomegalovirus exposure and HLA in healthy donors. For the study at large: The roughly 110 validation repertoires were reported in a later analysis to have been generated on the same platform as the approximately 700 first-cohort repertoires. General study points: Most TCR sequences were seen very rarely across donors, but some public TCRs occurred in many. Under in vitro conditions, a few CMV-associated chains were confirmed as specific for CMV antigens.

An approximately 130-subject validation cohort, separate from the approximately 610-subject first cohort, supplied the donors. Regarding this clone: Its antigen is as yet unknown.

The table came from immunoSEQ multiplex PCR; TCRdb's copy has only in-frame clones and leaves some out. Of about 360,000 clones in the sample, about nine tenths were seen once. Germline V gives CDR1 SGHTA, CDR2 FQGNSA. The CDR3 totals 16 residues. Deletions cut 4 bases from V and 1 base from J, with 17 bases between. Sequencing was performed on PBMCs. The V gene is TRBV7-2, the J gene TRBJ2-7, with a possible D match to TRBD1 (6 bases). The sequence was obtained from a woman aged 18 to 35 in good health and CMV-seronegative. CDR3: CASSSLGQGISYEQYF. As DNA, the CDR3 is TGTGCCAGCAGCTCCCTCGGGCAGGGGATTTCCTACGAGCAGTACTTC.